This TCR beta chain was sequenced for a study of blood T cell repertoires in COVID-19 (dated by TCRdb to the early 2020s). Regarding the research as a whole: Samples covering the acute and convalescent phases of COVID-19 were provided by collaborators in the United States, Italy and Spain. The prospective study material was composed of cDNA or gDNA derived from T cells, B-cell-depleted T cells, or PBMCs. Deeply sampled blood TCRbeta repertoires from subjects exposed to, actively infected with, or recovered from COVID-19 were included in the dataset. The repertoires were made available in a free public database intended to serve as a resource for research on the immune response to SARS-CoV-2. The samples were drawn from two sources: the first 160 participants of the ongoing ImmuneRACE study, and 1,000 to 1,500 subjects contributed by 6 global collaborators. Nearly every sample came with metadata listing a de-identified subject ID, COVID-19 status, age in years and sex. Where HLA class I and class II types were available, the types were taken from metadata supplied by the sample provider, not from assay-based typing. Points the paper makes about the study in general: How much clinical and demographic metadata was included differed by source and by participant, and the metadata was provided uncurated.

TCRbeta CDR3 regions were amplified from genomic DNA using the immunoSEQ Assay, a bias-controlled multiplex PCR. Concerning the study's data processing: Within the assay, amplification of reference gene primers was used to estimate how many nucleated cells each sample contained. To quantify the absolute abundance of each unique TCRbeta CDR3 rearrangement, sequence reads were collapsed and filtered. Productive Simpson clonality was computed per sample as the square root of Simpson's diversity index over productive rearrangements. Drawn from immuneACCESS, this table holds only the in-frame rearrangements with V and J called that TCRdb kept. Clones are partly lost; checked studies trace under half to an unresolved V gene and leave the rest unexplained. That table is the source of V, J and clone size, and D and trimming were worked out from the DNA. The sample records some 350,000 clones, roughly nine tenths of which are singletons. Jointly, the top ten make up 0.95% to 1.1% of the sample.

Note on this clone: It lacks a known antigen. No much larger clonotype is one base removed from it; base qualities were not supplied.

The junction shows trimming of 10 bases on V and 8 bases on J, and the gene matches do not reach 9 bases of it. The CDR3 starts with the cysteine, ends with the phenylalanine, and has 14 residues. Only CDR3 DNA remains: 42 bases, in frame from the first base. The CDR1 and CDR2 encoded by the germline V gene are ENHRY and SYGVKD. In the prospective study, participants were about 18 to 95 years old, resided in 24 geographic areas of the United States, and were enrolled through a virtual design. In the prospective study, cohorts were assigned on the basis of participant-reported clinical history obtained from a screening survey and a study questionnaire. Recovered participants in ImmuneRACE Cohort 3 were defined by two consecutive negative NP/OP PCR tests, clearance by a healthcare professional, or resolution of symptoms. Mobile phlebotomists in the prospective study collected whole blood, serum and a nasopharyngeal or oropharyngeal swab from every participant. Additional blood draws and questionnaires over a 2-month period could optionally be provided by prospective study participants. Before DNA extraction, blood samples from the prospective study were shipped at room temperature or frozen.

This TCR derives from a man aged 18 to 29 who had recovered from COVID-19. What was sequenced was PBMCs or T cells enriched from blood (not recorded which). The sequence is built from TRBV10-3 and TRBJ2-1, with 12 bases aligning to TRBD2. The CDR3 protein is CATLGLAGRDEQFF. The DNA is as follows: TGTGCCACCCTCGGACTAGCGGGAAGGGATGAGCAGTTCTTC.